A selection of T cell receptor beta chains follows, all from one sample in a study of CD8 T cells in ankylosing spondylitis. TCRdb processed the 5' RACE reads anew with MiXCR; each CDR3 protein has one entry. This table has about 540,000 distinct CDR3 sequences, 10% to 15% appearing once. The sequenced material came from blood, either unsorted or a sorted T cell fraction (not recorded which). These receptors originate from a male donor with ankylosing spondylitis. Both conserved end residues are part of each CDR3. A D gene is named only where the DNA matches it firmly. The size of a clone is reported for some rows only, either as once, few or many, or as a class for expanded clones.

V,D,J,size,DNA,CDR3
TRBV15,-,TRBJ1-5,-,TGTGCCACCAGCAGCTCCGGTTTGGGGCGGCAGCCCCAGCATTTT,CATSSSGLGRQPQHF
TRBV6-1,TRBD2,TRBJ2-1,few,TGTGCCAGCAGAATAACAGGTACTAGCGGGAGTAGGCCCTACAATGAGCAGTTCTTC,CASRITGTSGSRPYNEQFF
TRBV3-1,-,TRBJ1-2,few,TGTGCCAGCAGCCATCAGGACAAGAACTATGGCTACACCTTC,CASSHQDKNYGYTF
TRBV3-1,-,TRBJ2-3,-,TGTGCCAGCAGCCAATTCATTACGGGAAGCACAGATACGCAGTATTTT,CASSQFITGSTDTQYF
TRBV12-3/TRBV12-4,-,TRBJ1-5,few,TGTGCCACCCTTAGAGGGAATAGCAATCAGCCCCAGCATTTT,CATLRGNSNQPQHF
TRBV7-9,-,TRBJ1-2,few,TGTGCCAGCAGCTTAGGAAATGCCGCGAACTATGGCTACACCTTC,CASSLGNAANYGYTF
TRBV21-1,-,TRBJ1-4,-,TGTGCCAGCAGCAATCGACAGCTACATAATGAAAAACTGTTTTTT,CASSNRQLHNEKLFF
TRBV7-8,-,TRBJ2-3,-,TGTGCCAGCAGCTTAGCTTACTCCGAAATCCCAGATAAGCAGTATTTT,CASSLAYSEIPDKQYF
TRBV28,-,TRBJ2-2,-,TGTGCCAGCAGTTTTTCCCCACGGACCGGGGAGCTGTTTTTT,CASSFSPRTGELFF
TRBV27,-,TRBJ2-6,-,TGTGCCAGCAGTCCTCCGGGACGGGGTGTCTCTGGGGCCAACGTCCTGACTTTC,CASSPPGRGVSGANVLTF
TRBV5-1,TRBD2,TRBJ2-3,many,TGCGCCAGCAGCTTGGCCGCGGGAGGTGTTCCAGATACGCAGTATTTT,CASSLAAGGVPDTQYF
TRBV4-1,TRBD1,TRBJ1-5,few,TGCGCCAGCAGCCTTAGACAGGGGGCGGATTCTAATCAGCCCCAGCATTTT,CASSLRQGADSNQPQHF
TRBV7-9,-,TRBJ2-5,many,TGTGCCAGCAGCAAGCCCGTAGGTAGCAGCCAAGAGACCCAGTACTTC,CASSKPVGSSQETQYF
TRBV5-6,TRBD2,TRBJ2-2,few,TGTGCCAGCAGCGGGAGGGCCTACGAGCTGTTTTTT,CASSGRAYELFF
TRBV12-3/TRBV12-4,-,TRBJ2-5,few,TGTGCCAGCAGTCCGGGACGGGGACAAGAGACCCAGTACTTC,CASSPGRGQETQYF
TRBV20-1,TRBD2,TRBJ2-3,-,TGCAGTGCTACGGCCGGGGGCGGGGGGGCAGATACGCAGTATTTT,CSATAGGGGADTQYF
TRBV2,TRBD1,TRBJ1-2,few,TGTGCCAGCAGTCCAACCCGGGACAGGGTTCATGGCTACACCTTC,CASSPTRDRVHGYTF
TRBV20-1,TRBD2,TRBJ2-1,-,TGCAGTGCTAGTTCAGCGGGAGTAAGTTCCAACAATGAGCAGTTCTTC,CSASSAGVSSNNEQFF
TRBV4-1,-,TRBJ2-5,few,TGCGCCAGCAGCCAAGACCCAGGGAGGCCAGAGACCCAGTACTTC,CASSQDPGRPETQYF
TRBV4-1,TRBD1,TRBJ1-2,-,TGCGCCAGCACTCCTTACCGGGACAGGGTAAACTATGGCTACACCTTC,CASTPYRDRVNYGYTF
TRBV6-1,TRBD2,TRBJ2-7,few,TGTGCCACCTCCCGGGACTATGACTCCTACGAGCAGTACTTC,CATSRDYDSYEQYF
TRBV7-9,TRBD2,TRBJ2-1,few,TGTGCCAGCACCCCTCGGACTAGCGGGTATGAGCAGTTCTTC,CASTPRTSGYEQFF
TRBV20-1,TRBD2,TRBJ2-2,few,TGCAGTGCTCGGGAGCGGGAGCTCACGGGGGAGCTGTTTTTT,CSARERELTGELFF
TRBV10-2,TRBD1,TRBJ2-5,few,TGCGCCAGCAGTGAGTCCGGGGGACAGGGGGGAGAGACCCAGTACTTC,CASSESGGQGGETQYF
TRBV7-9,-,TRBJ1-6,few,TGTGCCAGCAGCTTTTTTCAGGGTGGTAATTCACCCCTCCACTTT,CASSFFQGGNSPLHF
TRBV6-2/TRBV6-3,TRBD1,TRBJ2-6,few,TGTGCCAGCAGACCCGGGACAGGGGCCTCTGGGGCCAACGTCCTGACTTTC,CASRPGTGASGANVLTF
TRBV24-1,-,TRBJ2-2,many,TGTGCCACCAGTGATTTTGGGCAAGCGAACACCGGGGAGCTGTTTTTT,CATSDFGQANTGELFF
TRBV20-1,-,TRBJ1-1,-,TGCAGTGCTACCGGACCGCCGGGGTTGTTGAACACTGAAGCTTTCTTT,CSATGPPGLLNTEAFF
TRBV5-1,TRBD1,TRBJ1-2,-,TGCGCCAGCAGCCTTATACAGGGGAACGGCGCCTATGGCTACACCTTC,CASSLIQGNGAYGYTF
TRBV5-5,-,TRBJ1-2,-,TGTGCCAGCAGCGGCTGGGGGGGGAAACCAGGTGGCTACACCTTC,CASSGWGGKPGGYTF
TRBV5-4,TRBD2,TRBJ2-7,-,TGTGCCAGCAGCGGCGGGACTAGCGGGATGGGGGAGCAGTACTTC,CASSGGTSGMGEQYF
TRBV7-9,-,TRBJ1-3,few,TGTGCCAGCAGCTTAGCGAGCGGGATCAGCACCATATATTTT,CASSLASGISTIYF
TRBV24-1,-,TRBJ1-5,many,TGTGCCACCAGTGACGTTTCTAGCAATCAGCCCCAGCATTTT,CATSDVSSNQPQHF
TRBV21-1,-,TRBJ2-7,few,TGTGCCAGCAGCAATGGCAGGGATCCCTACGAGCAGTACTTC,CASSNGRDPYEQYF
TRBV6-5,TRBD1,TRBJ1-1,many,TGTGCCAGCAGTAACCCGACAGGGGACACTGAAGCTTTCTTT,CASSNPTGDTEAFF
TRBV5-1,-,TRBJ2-6,many,TGCGCCAGCAGCTTGGCGGACACCACATATGGGGCCAACGTCCTGACTTTC,CASSLADTTYGANVLTF
TRBV4-2,TRBD2,TRBJ2-7,many,TGTGCCAGCAGCCGAGGTCCTAGCGGATCCTACGAGCAGTACTTC,CASSRGPSGSYEQYF